This T cell receptor beta chain appears in the sequencing data of a study of blood T cell repertoires in COVID-19. This CDR3 has 15 amino acids. Between the trimmed V and J ends, which lost 3 bases and 5 bases, there was a span of 15 bases. Germline V gene sequence: CDR1 KGHDR, CDR2 SFDVKD. Followed longitudinally, the Seattle patients had been enrolled during active infection. How the authors handled the data: Using reference gene primer amplification, nucleated cell counts were estimated. Assay: immunoSEQ multiplex PCR; the TCRdb copy retains only in-frame clones and omits some. V and J calls and clone size are given by that table; D and trimming were obtained from the DNA. The data contain 55,000 to 65,000 clones, roughly four fifths of them seen just once; the ten biggest clones take up about 31%.

The specimen sequenced was peripheral blood. V is TRBV24-1 and J is TRBJ2-5; the D is unclear. The TCR comes from a man between 60 and 75 years old with COVID-19, enrolled during active disease. CDR3 sequence reads: CATSDGDSIRETQYF. CDR3 nucleotides: TGTGCCACCAGTGATGGAGACTCGATAAGGGAGACCCAGTACTTC.